This TCR beta chain was captured in a study of blood T cell repertoires in COVID-19 (dated by TCRdb to 2020 to 2021). Context from the whole study: Samples covering the acute and convalescent phases of COVID-19 were provided by collaborators in the United States, Italy and Spain. Samples came from the ongoing ImmuneRACE study (first 160 participants) plus 1,254 subjects from 6 global collaborators. Subjects who had been exposed to COVID-19, were actively infected with it, or had recovered from it provided the deeply sampled blood TCRbeta repertoires that made up the dataset. A de-identified subject ID, COVID-19 status, age in years and sex were almost always included in the sample metadata. The repertoires were released in a freely available public database intended as a resource for research on the immune response to SARS-CoV-2. The prospective study material was composed of cDNA or gDNA derived from T cells, B-cell-depleted T cells, or PBMCs. HLA class I and class II types, where available, came from metadata supplied by the sample provider rather than from assay-based typing. Beyond this particular receptor, the publication reports: The amount of clinical and demographic metadata varied by source and participant and was provided uncurated.

For this clone: Its antigen is currently not known. No per-base quality is available; no much larger clone lies one base away.

The collaborating institutions used their own protocols to collect whole blood in K2EDTA tubes. For TCRbeta analysis, collaborator samples were shipped as frozen whole blood, as isolated PBMCs, or as DNA extracted from either sample type. TCRbeta CDR3 regions were amplified from genomic DNA using the immunoSEQ Assay, a bias-controlled multiplex PCR. Processing in the source paper ran as follows. The number of nucleated cells in each sample was estimated by amplification of reference gene primers within the assay. To quantify the absolute abundance of each unique TCRbeta CDR3 rearrangement, sequence reads were collapsed and filtered. Productive Simpson clonality was computed per sample as the square root of Simpson's diversity index over productive rearrangements. TCRdb retrieved this table from immuneACCESS and kept in-frame rearrangements only. Not all clones are present; in checked studies, unresolved V genes account for under half, and no reason is known for the remainder. For V, J and clone size, that table is used; D and trimming come from the DNA. The sample table lists some 150,000 clones, around 87% of them with a count of one. The ten largest clones add up to about 15% of the sample.

From the cysteine through the phenylalanine, the CDR3 covers 14 amino acids. This entry keeps only the CDR3 DNA: 42 bases, framed from base 1. V loses 3 bases, J loses 4 bases, and the germline ends lie 12 bases apart. Sequences SGDLS (CDR1) and YYNGEE (CDR2) are obtained from the germline V gene. Input material: peripheral blood. The sequence links TRBV9 to TRBJ2-3, and the D gene may be TRBD2, 5 bases matching. The receptor was derived from a woman between 35 and 50 years old with acute or convalescent COVID-19. The DNA reads TGTGCCAGCAGCGAGCCGGAGGTTTCAGATACGCAGTATTTT. It codes for CASSEPEVSDTQYF.